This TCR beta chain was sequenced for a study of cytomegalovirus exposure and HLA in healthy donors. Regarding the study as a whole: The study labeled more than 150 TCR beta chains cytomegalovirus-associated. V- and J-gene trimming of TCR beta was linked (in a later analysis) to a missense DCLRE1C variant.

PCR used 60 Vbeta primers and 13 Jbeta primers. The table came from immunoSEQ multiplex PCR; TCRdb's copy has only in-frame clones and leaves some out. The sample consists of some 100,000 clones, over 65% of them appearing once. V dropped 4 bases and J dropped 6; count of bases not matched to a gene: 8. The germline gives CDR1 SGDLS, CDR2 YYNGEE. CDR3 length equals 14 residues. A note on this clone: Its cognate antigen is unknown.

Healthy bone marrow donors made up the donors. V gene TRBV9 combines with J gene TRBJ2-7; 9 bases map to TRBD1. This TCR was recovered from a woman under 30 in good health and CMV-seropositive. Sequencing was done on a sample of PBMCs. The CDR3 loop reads CASSPRDREGEQYF. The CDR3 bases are TGTGCCAGCAGCCCCAGGGACAGGGAGGGCGAGCAGTACTTC. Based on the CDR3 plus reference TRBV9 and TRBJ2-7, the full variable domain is DSGVTQTPKHLITATGQRVTLRCSPRSGDLSVYWYQQSLDQGLQFLIQYYNGEERAKGNILERFSAQQFPDLHSELNLSSLELGDSALYFCASSPRDREGEQYFGPGTRLTVT.